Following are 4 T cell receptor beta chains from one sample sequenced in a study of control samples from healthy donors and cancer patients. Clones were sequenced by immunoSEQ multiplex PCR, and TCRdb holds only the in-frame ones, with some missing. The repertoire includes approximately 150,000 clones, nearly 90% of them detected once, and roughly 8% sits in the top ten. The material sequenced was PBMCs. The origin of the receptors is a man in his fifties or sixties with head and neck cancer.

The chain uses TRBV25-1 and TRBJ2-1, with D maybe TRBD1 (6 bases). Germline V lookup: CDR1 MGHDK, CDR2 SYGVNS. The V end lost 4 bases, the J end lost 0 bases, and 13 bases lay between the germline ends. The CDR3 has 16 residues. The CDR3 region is CASSGDRLSSYNEQFF. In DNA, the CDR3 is TGTGCCAGCAGTGGTGACAGGTTGAGCTCCTACAATGAGCAGTTCTTC.

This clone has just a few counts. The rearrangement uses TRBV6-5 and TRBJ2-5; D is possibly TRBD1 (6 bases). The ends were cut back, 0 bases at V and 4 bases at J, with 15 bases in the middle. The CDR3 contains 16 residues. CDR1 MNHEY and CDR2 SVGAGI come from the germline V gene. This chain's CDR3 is CASSYSKDGRGETQYF. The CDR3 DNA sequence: TGTGCCAGCAGTTACTCGAAGGATGGCAGGGGAGAGACCCAGTACTTC.

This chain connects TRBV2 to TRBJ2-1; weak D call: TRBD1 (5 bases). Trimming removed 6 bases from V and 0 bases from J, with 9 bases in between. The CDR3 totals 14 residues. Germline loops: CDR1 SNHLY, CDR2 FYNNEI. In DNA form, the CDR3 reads TGTGCCAGCAGGGACACCATCTCCTACAATGAGCAGTTCTTC. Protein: CASRDTISYNEQFF.

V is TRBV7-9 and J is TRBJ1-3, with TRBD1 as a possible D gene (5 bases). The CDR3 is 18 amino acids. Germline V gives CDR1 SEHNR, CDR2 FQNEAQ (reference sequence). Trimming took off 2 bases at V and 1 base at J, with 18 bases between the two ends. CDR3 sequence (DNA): TGTGCCAGCAGCTTATTGGGACGGCGTGAAGAGTCTGGAAACACCATATATTTT. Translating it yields CASSLLGRREESGNTIYF.